The 20 T cell receptor beta chains in this list originate from one sample, sequenced in a study of cytomegalovirus exposure and HLA in healthy donors. The PCR used 60 Vbeta and 13 Jbeta primers. Profiling relied on immunoSEQ multiplex PCR, and the TCRdb table lists in-frame clones only, not all of them. This table has over 150,000 clones, more than 60% appearing once. The sample taken for sequencing was PBMCs. The receptors originated from a woman aged 55-69 years in good health and CMV-seropositive.

This clone was detected a few times. This chain uses TRBV28 with TRBJ2-2, with unresolved D. There are 13 residues in the CDR3. Germline V CDR1 and CDR2: MDHEN, SYDVKM. The V end was cut by 9 bases, the J end by 1 base, with 9 bases between. CDR3 nucleotide sequence: TGTGCCAGTTACAGAGAGAACACCGGGGAGCTGTTTTTT. Protein: CASYRENTGELFF.

J is TRBJ2-2 and V is TRBV15, with D possibly TRBD1 on 5 matching bases. The CDR3 is 16 amino acids. Trimming left V 0 bases short and J 7 bases short, with 15 bases between. Germline V CDR1 and CDR2: LNHNV, YYDKDF (reference sequence). CDR3 loop: CATSRDRQGAYGELFF. CDR3 in DNA: TGTGCCACCAGCAGAGATCGGCAGGGTGCCTACGGGGAGCTGTTTTTT.

V and J are TRBV10-1 and TRBJ1-1; 10 bases align to TRBD1. The CDR3 has 15 amino acids. V lost 6 bases and J lost 1; bases outside the gene matches: 5. Per the germline V gene, CDR1 is WNHNN and CDR2 is SYGVQD (reference sequence). CDR3 sequence (DNA): TGCGCCAGCAGAGACAGGGGGCGGAAGAACACTGAAGCTTTCTTT. Protein: CASRDRGRKNTEAFF.

CDR3 in DNA: TGTGCCAGCAGTTCCTCCATAGCCTCGGGACAGGGGGCAACAGATACGCAGTATTTT. As protein: CASSSSIASGQGATDTQYF. The rearrangement joins TRBV27 to TRBJ2-3; 12 nucleotides align to TRBD1. V gave up 4 bases and J gave up 3 bases; unmatched junction bases: 14. Germline loops: CDR1 MNHEY, CDR2 SMNVEV (reference sequence). This CDR3 contains 19 residues.

The chain is built from TRBV11-3 and TRBJ2-5; D possibly corresponds to TRBD1 (5 bases). Per the germline V gene, CDR1 is SGHNT and CDR2 is YENEEA. V was cut by 1 base and J by 1 base, with 10 bases left in between. The CDR3 length is 15 residues. The CDR3 DNA reads as TGTGCCAGCAGCTTAGGCCAGGGATTCCAAGAGACCCAGTACTTC. Translated: CASSLGQGFQETQYF.

V is TRBV29-1 and J is TRBJ2-3; TRBD2 agrees at 8 bases. The CDR3 has 12 amino acids. Germline assignment: CDR1 SQVTM and CDR2 ANQGSEA. Germline trimming cut 2 bases from V and 5 bases from J; bases unmatched to any gene: 0. CDR3 nucleotide sequence: TGCAGCGTTGAACGGGGGGGAGATACGCAGTATTTT. It specifies CSVERGGDTQYF.

The chain combines TRBV2 with TRBJ1-4; 9 positions agree with TRBD1. The CDR3 consists of 17 residues. CDR1 and CDR2 from the germline V gene are SNHLY and FYNNEI. With V trimmed by 4 bases and J by 8 bases, 14 bases remained unmatched. CDR3: CASSASRDRDWGEKLFF. In DNA form, the CDR3 reads TGTGCCAGCAGTGCGTCCCGGGACAGGGATTGGGGCGAAAAACTGTTTTTT.

The rearrangement uses TRBV6-1 and TRBJ1-6, with 8 bases fitting TRBD1. Per germline, CDR1 MNHNS and CDR2 SASEGT. The CDR3 sequence is 14 residues long. The V gene end was trimmed by 11 bases and the J gene end by 10 bases; junction bases not matched to a gene: 13. The CDR3 is CAVWMDRVGSPLHF. DNA for the CDR3: TGTGCCGTTTGGATGGACAGGGTGGGGTCACCCCTCCACTTT.

This chain links TRBV20-1 with TRBJ2-5, with 8 bases fitting TRBD2. This CDR3 spans 11 amino acids. Germline loops: CDR1 DFQATT, CDR2 SNEGSKA (reference sequence). The CDR3 DNA reads as TGCGGGGGCGGGGGGCAAGAGACCCAGTACTTC. Protein: CGGGGQETQYF.

The V gene is TRBV7-9, the J gene TRBJ2-7, with 11 nucleotides matching TRBD1. The CDR3 sequence is 14 residues long. The trim removed 5 bases at V and 3 bases at J, leaving 3 bases unmatched. Per germline, CDR1 SEHNR and CDR2 FQNEAQ (reference sequence). The CDR3 here is CASSPGTGGYEQYF. The DNA of the CDR3 is TGTGCCAGCAGCCCAGGGACAGGGGGCTACGAGCAGTACTTC.

The rearrangement uses TRBV5-6 and TRBJ2-5, with D possibly being TRBD2 (5 bases). Trimming pared 4 bases from V and 5 bases from J, leaving 15 bases between. Germline V CDR1 and CDR2: SGHDT, YYEEEE. This CDR3 has 14 amino acids. The CDR3 loop is CASSTGSTGETQYF. DNA for the CDR3: TGTGCCAGCAGCACCGGCTCTACGGGGGAGACCCAGTACTTC. The full variable domain, its missing parts supplied by reference TRBV5-6 and TRBJ2-5, is DAGVTQSPTHLIKTRGQQVTLRCSPKSGHDTVSWYQQALGQGPQFIFQYYEEEERQRGNFPDRFSGHQFPNYSSELNVNALLLGDSALYLCASSTGSTGETQYFGPGTRLLVL.

This clone turned up a few times. The chain combines TRBV11-2 with TRBJ2-7; D remains unclear. CDR1 and CDR2 from the germline V gene are SGHAT and FQNNGV. Trimming pared 5 bases from V and 3 bases from J, leaving 11 bases between. The CDR3 length is 13 residues. Here the CDR3 reads CASSPGLRYEQYF. The DNA for the CDR3 is TGTGCCAGCAGCCCTGGGCTGCGCTACGAGCAGTACTTC.

V and J are TRBV6-7 and TRBJ2-7; 8 nucleotides align to TRBD1. TRBV6-7 is noted as an ORF with a role that remains uncertain. The CDR3 is made up of 17 amino acids. V lost 7 bases to trimming and J lost 4 bases; unmatched junction nucleotides: 18. CDR3 loop: CASNYPAQGAQRYEQYF. The DNA of the CDR3 is TGTGCCAGCAACTACCCAGCCCAGGGGGCCCAAAGGTACGAGCAGTACTTC.

This clone was counted once. The J gene is TRBJ2-3, the V gene TRBV7-9; 10 bases fit TRBD2. V gave up 3 bases and J gave up 5 bases; unmatched junction bases: 8. This CDR3 is 16 amino acids long. CDR1 SEHNR and CDR2 FQNEAQ come from the germline V gene (reference sequence). DNA for the CDR3: TGTGCCAGCAGCTTCCTGAGCGGGGGGGCAGGAGATACGCAGTATTTT. Its protein product is CASSFLSGGAGDTQYF. The full variable domain, completed using reference TRBV7-9 and TRBJ2-3, is DTGVSQNPRHKITKRGQNVTFRCDPISEHNRLYWYRQTLGQGPEFLTYFQNEAQLEKSRLLSDRFSAERPKGSFSTLEIQRTEQGDSAMYLCASSFLSGGAGDTQYFGPGTRLTVL.

The chain couples TRBV11-2 to TRBJ1-1, with 7 positions matching TRBD1. This CDR3 contains 18 residues. Trimming at V came to 4 bases and at J to 5 bases, leaving 19 bases not matched to a gene. From germline, CDR1 is SGHAT and CDR2 FQNNGV. The CDR3, as DNA: TGTGCCAGCAGCTCCACCCCTCCGGGACAGTCGGTTGCAACTGAAGCTTTCTTT. It yields the protein CASSSTPPGQSVATEAFF.

The chain links TRBV19 to TRBJ1-5; D is perhaps TRBD1 (5 bases). The germline V gene encodes CDR1 LNHDA and CDR2 SQIVND (reference sequence). V lost 1 base and J 7 bases, leaving 14 bases between the germline ends. The CDR3 runs 15 residues. CDR3 nucleotide sequence: TGTGCCAGTAGTATAGGGGGCGGCATGGGGCAGCCCCAGCATTTT. Its protein product is CASSIGGGMGQPQHF.

The chain links TRBV7-2 to TRBJ2-7; 7 nucleotides agree with TRBD1. The CDR3 spans 14 residues. With V trimmed by 1 base and J by 5 bases, 5 bases remained unmatched. Germline CDR1 and CDR2: SGHTA and FQGNSA. CDR3 loop: CASSLGTGRHEQYF. The CDR3 bases are TGTGCCAGCAGCTTAGGGACAGGACGCCACGAGCAGTACTTC.

This clone was counted a few times. The chain has TRBV7-8 and TRBJ2-1; the D is unclear. Germline assignment: CDR1 SGHVS and CDR2 FQNEAQ. With 2 bases removed from V and 8 bases from J, the gap between germline ends came to 19 bases. The CDR3 consists of 16 residues. CDR3 coding DNA: TGTGCCAGCAGCTTAAGGTCAGGCCCCCGAATGGATGAGCAGTTCTTC. Residues: CASSLRSGPRMDEQFF.

The gene calls are TRBV6-5 and TRBJ2-3; the match to TRBD2 covers 7 bases. Trimming took 2 bases from V and 1 from J; bases not matched to a gene: 3. The CDR3 is made up of 15 amino acids. Germline values: CDR1 MNHEY, CDR2 SVGAGI. The CDR3 spells CASSYAAGGTDTQYF. In nucleotides, the CDR3 is TGTGCCAGCAGTTACGCGGCGGGGGGCACAGATACGCAGTATTTT.

This chain uses TRBV30 with TRBJ1-1; D unclear. Per germline, CDR1 GTSNPN and CDR2 SVGIG (reference sequence). This CDR3 is built from 15 residues. The ends were cut back, 0 bases at V and 1 base at J, with 12 bases in the middle. The CDR3: CAWSVLIGGNTEAFF. The DNA of the CDR3 is TGTGCCTGGAGTGTACTAATAGGAGGGAACACTGAAGCTTTCTTT.